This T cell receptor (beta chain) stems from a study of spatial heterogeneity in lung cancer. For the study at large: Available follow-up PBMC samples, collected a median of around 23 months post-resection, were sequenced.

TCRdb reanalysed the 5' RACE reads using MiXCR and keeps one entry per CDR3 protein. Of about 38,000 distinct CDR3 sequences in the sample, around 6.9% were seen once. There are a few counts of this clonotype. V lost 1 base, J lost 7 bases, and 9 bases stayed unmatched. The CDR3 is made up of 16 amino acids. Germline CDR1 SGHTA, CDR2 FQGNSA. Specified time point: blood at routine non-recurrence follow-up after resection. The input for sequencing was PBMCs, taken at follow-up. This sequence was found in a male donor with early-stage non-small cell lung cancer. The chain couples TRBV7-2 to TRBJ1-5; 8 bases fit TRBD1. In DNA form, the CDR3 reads TGTGCCAGCAGCTTAGGGAACAGGGGGAGAAACCAGCCCCAGCATTTT. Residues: CASSLGNRGRNQPQHF.